This entry lists 10 T cell receptor beta chains sequenced from one sample in a study of T cell responses to AZD1222 COVID-19 vaccine. Assay: immunoSEQ multiplex PCR; the TCRdb copy retains only in-frame clones and omits some. The data show about 81,000 clones, with under 95% seen just once and more than 7.5% held by the top ten. The source material was peripheral blood, sampled 28 days after the second AZD1222 dose. These receptors all stem from an adult who received the AZD1222 COVID-19 vaccine.

This rearrangement joins TRBV5-1 to TRBJ1-1; 7 bases are a match to TRBD1. Germline CDR1 and CDR2: SGHRS and YFSETQ. The CDR3 spans 14 residues. With V trimmed by 4 bases and J by 0 bases, 3 bases remained unmatched. This CDR3 is CASSVGQLNTEAFF. The CDR3, as DNA: TGCGCCAGCAGCGTGGGACAGTTGAACACTGAAGCTTTCTTT.

V usage is TRBV6-5 and J usage is TRBJ1-2; D is undetermined. The CDR3 consists of 15 residues. V lost 3 bases and J 5 bases, leaving 16 bases between the germline ends. The germline V gene encodes CDR1 MNHEY and CDR2 SVGAGI. This chain's CDR3 is CASSYGQHSLYGYTF. CDR3 DNA: TGTGCCAGCAGTTATGGGCAGCATTCCCTTTATGGCTACACCTTC.

In this sample, this clone turned up once. The rearrangement uses TRBV10-1 and TRBJ2-5; 8 nucleotides match TRBD2. Germline V gives CDR1 WNHNN, CDR2 SYGVQD (reference sequence). The CDR3 extends over 14 amino acids. V was clipped by 0 bases and J by 5 bases; unmatched bases: 2. CDR3 in amino acids: CASSESGLDETQYF. In DNA form, the CDR3 reads TGCGCCAGCAGTGAGTCGGGACTAGATGAGACCCAGTACTTC.

The CDR3 loop reads CASSDARQGRNYGYTF. The CDR3 bases are TGTGCCAGCAGTGATGCTCGACAGGGGAGGAACTATGGCTACACCTTC. This chain links TRBV6-1 with TRBJ1-2; 8 bases are a match to TRBD1. Trimming removed 3 bases from V and 2 bases from J; junction bases left unmatched: 8. Germline V gives CDR1 MNHNS, CDR2 SASEGT. The CDR3 runs 16 residues.

The chain uses TRBV29-1 and TRBJ2-7, with 7 bases fitting TRBD1. With V trimmed by 4 bases and J by 1 base, 7 bases remained unmatched. This CDR3 has 14 residues. Germline V gene sequence: CDR1 SQVTM, CDR2 ANQGSEA. In nucleotides, the CDR3 is TGCAGCGTTGCCCTCCGACAGGGTTCCTACGAGCAGTACTTC. It specifies CSVALRQGSYEQYF.

The chain uses TRBV19 and TRBJ1-1; TRBD1 aligns across 10 bases. Trimming cost V 4 bases and J 4 bases; bases outside gene matches: 3. This CDR3 region has 14 residues. Germline CDR1 LNHDA, CDR2 SQIVND (reference sequence). The CDR3 DNA reads TGTGCCAGTAGTAGACGGACAGGGGGCACTGAAGCTTTCTTT. Residues: CASSRRTGGTEAFF.

CDR3 nucleotides: TGTGCCAGCAGTGAAAACACTAGCGGTTACCGCACAGATACGCAGTATTTT. Translation: CASSENTSGYRTDTQYF. The chain employs TRBV6-1 and TRBJ2-3, with 8 bases matching TRBD2. V was clipped by 2 bases and J by 1 base; unmatched bases: 8. Germline assignment: CDR1 MNHNS and CDR2 SASEGT. The CDR3 covers 17 residues.

There are a few counts of this clone. The chain uses TRBV2 and TRBJ1-1; 7 nucleotides agree with TRBD1. Per germline, CDR1 SNHLY and CDR2 FYNNEI. Trimming removed 7 bases from V and 6 bases from J; junction bases left unmatched: 2. The length of the CDR3 is 11 residues. The CDR3 loop reads CASKGAPEAFF. CDR3 coding DNA: TGTGCCAGCAAGGGGGCCCCTGAAGCTTTCTTT.

The genes are TRBV5-1 and TRBJ2-3; perhaps TRBD2 as D (5 bases). The V gene's germline CDR1 is SGHRS and CDR2 YFSETQ. The CDR3 is made up of 14 amino acids. The V gene lost 0 bases and the J gene lost 6 bases, with 11 bases spanning the gap. CDR3 residues: CASSLVSGGDTQYF. In DNA form, the CDR3 reads TGCGCCAGCAGCTTGGTGAGCGGCGGGGATACGCAGTATTTT.

The CDR3 DNA follows: TGTGCCAGCAGTTTACGAGGGGCGCGCACCGGGGAGCTGTTTTTT. The encoded protein is CASSLRGARTGELFF. The rearrangement uses TRBV27 and TRBJ2-2; the D call may be TRBD1 or TRBD2 (5 bases each). The CDR3 contains 15 residues. Deletions cut 2 bases from V and 4 bases from J, with 11 bases between. Germline values: CDR1 MNHEY, CDR2 SMNVEV (reference sequence).